These T cell receptor beta chains were read from a single sample in a study of blood T cell repertoires in COVID-19. Repertoires were generated with immunoSEQ multiplex PCR, while TCRdb's copy carries only in-frame clones and drops some. The sample includes 250,000 to 300,000 clones, 75% to 90% of them seen just once. Sequencing was carried out using PBMCs or T cells enriched from blood (not recorded which). Receptors were obtained from a woman in her thirties or forties who had recovered from COVID-19. The conserved cysteine and the conserved F or W are not part of the CDR3 here. Expanded clones get a size class; other rows say once, few or many, or leave the size out.

v_call	j_call	clone_size	cdr3_length	cdr3_aa
TRBV5-1	TRBJ1-1	NA	11	ASSFWADTEAF
TRBV5-1	TRBJ1-6	NA	11	ASSLGGVAPLH
TRBV2	TRBJ1-2	NA	14	ASTQTPGIANYGYT
TRBV7-2	TRBJ2-5	NA	12	ASSPQGVQETQY
TRBV29-1	TRBJ2-7	NA	11	SVFRDSPYEQY
TRBV2	TRBJ1-1	NA	9	ASGHDTEAF
TRBV6-2/TRBV6-3	TRBJ1-2	NA	13	ASSRTGTANYGYS
TRBV15	TRBJ1-5	few	12	ATSPHRSNQPQH
TRBV18	TRBJ1-1	NA	12	ASSLGQGNTEAF
TRBV5-4	TRBJ2-7	NA	10	ASSLRGGEQY
TRBV10-1	TRBJ2-2	NA	15	ASRGTKLREGTGELF
TRBV30	TRBJ1-1	few	14	AWSVWAPGSNTEAF
TRBV6-2/TRBV6-3	TRBJ2-7	NA	10	ASSQHYDEQY
TRBV15	TRBJ1-4	NA	12	ATSRDRGREKLF
TRBV5-1	TRBJ2-3	NA	12	ASSLADITDTQY
TRBV24-1	TRBJ2-7	NA	13	ATSDRERGGVEQY
TRBV30	TRBJ1-1	NA	10	AWEAEKGEAF
TRBV25-1	TRBJ2-3	NA	13	ASRGDRGPTDTQY